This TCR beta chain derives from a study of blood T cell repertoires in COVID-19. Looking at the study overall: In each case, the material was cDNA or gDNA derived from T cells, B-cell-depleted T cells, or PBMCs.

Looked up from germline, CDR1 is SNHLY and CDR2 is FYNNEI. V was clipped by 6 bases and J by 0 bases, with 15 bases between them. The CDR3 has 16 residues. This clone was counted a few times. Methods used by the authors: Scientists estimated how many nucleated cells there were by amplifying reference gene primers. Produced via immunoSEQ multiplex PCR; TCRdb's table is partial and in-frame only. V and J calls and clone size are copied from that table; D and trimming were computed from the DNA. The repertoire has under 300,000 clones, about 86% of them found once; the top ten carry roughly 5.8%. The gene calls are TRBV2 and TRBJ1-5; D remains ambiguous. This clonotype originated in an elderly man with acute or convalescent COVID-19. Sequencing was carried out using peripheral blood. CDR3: CASSQEHLSSNQPQHF. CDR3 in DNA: TGTGCCAGCAGCCAGGAACATCTTTCTAGCAATCAGCCCCAGCATTTT.